Below are 21 T cell receptor beta chains sequenced from a single sample in a study of human T cells and chemical hapten exposure. The time point is: patch test 3, about 24 weeks after DPC sensitization. Documented treatment: therapeutic diphenylcyclopropenone sensitization with weekly scalp DPC. MiXCR was run by TCRdb on the RACE reads, yielding one entry per CDR3 protein. The table has 50,000 to 70,000 distinct CDR3 sequences, roughly 12% seen once; the top ten hold 2.4%. The sequencing here drew on whole blood, taken in connection with sensitization to the hapten diphenylcyclopropenone (DPC). These receptors all stem from a man aged 25 to 45 with alopecia areata. Some clones in this sample may be carry-over from other donors' samples.

Ten or more counts support this clonotype. The rearrangement joins TRBV27 to TRBJ2-7; maybe TRBD2 (5 bases). The CDR3 totals 16 residues. With 2 bases removed from V and 0 bases from J, the gap between germline ends came to 14 bases. In germline, CDR1 is MNHEY, CDR2 SMNVEV (reference sequence). The CDR3 sequence is CASSLRYGDFSYEQYF. The CDR3 region has the DNA TGTGCCAGCAGTTTAAGATACGGGGATTTCTCCTACGAGCAGTACTTC.

This clonotype was seen at least ten times. The chain links TRBV7-9 to TRBJ1-1; 11 bases are shared with TRBD1. CDR3 size: 15 residues. The trim removed 5 bases at V and 8 bases at J, leaving 10 bases unmatched. The germline V gene has CDR1 SEHNR and CDR2 FQNEAQ (reference sequence). CDR3 nucleotides: TGTGCCAGCAGCCGACGCCGGGACAGGGGGGAGGAAGCTTTCTTT. Translating gives CASSRRRDRGEEAFF.

The V call is TRBV20-1, the J call TRBJ1-2; no clear D. CDR1 and CDR2 (germline): DFQATT, SNEGSKA (reference sequence). Between the trimmed V and J ends, which lost 5 bases and 4 bases, there was a span of 11 bases. The CDR3 has 12 amino acids. The CDR3 DNA follows: TGCAGTGCTCTTTCAGGCCTCTATGGCTACACCTTC. Its translation: CSALSGLYGYTF.

V gene TRBV6-6 combines with J gene TRBJ1-1, with D uncertain. The CDR3 covers 13 residues. Germline V gene data show CDR1 as MNHNY and CDR2 as SVGAGI (reference sequence). With 6 bases removed from V and 1 base from J, the gap between germline ends came to 9 bases. CDR3 sequence (DNA): TGTGCCAGCAGCGAAACTTGGAACACTGAAGCTTTCTTT. Translation: CASSETWNTEAFF.

This clonotype has at least ten counts. This chain connects TRBV12-3 or TRBV12-4 to TRBJ1-2; D call uncertain. The CDR3 contains 13 residues. The V end was cut by 5 bases, the J end by 1 base, with 8 bases between. As DNA, the CDR3 is TGTGCCAGCAGTCAAACAAGTAACTATGGCTACACCTTC. Protein: CASSQTSNYGYTF.

V usage is TRBV11-2 and J usage is TRBJ2-3; 8 bases match TRBD2. The CDR3 totals 16 residues. V was pared by 1 base and J by 0 bases, with 3 bases of the junction left unmatched. Germline loops: CDR1 SGHAT, CDR2 FQNNGV. For the CDR3, the DNA is TGTGCCAGCAGCTTAGGGAGCGGGGGAAGCACAGATACGCAGTATTTT. The encoded protein is CASSLGSGGSTDTQYF.

The chain is built from TRBV6-2 or TRBV6-3 and TRBJ1-1, with D possibly matching TRBD1 (6 bases). The V gene's germline CDR1 is MNHEY and CDR2 SVGEGT. The CDR3 length is 11 residues. V lost 8 bases to trimming and J lost 11 bases, with 15 bases between them. CDR3 residues: CASRWGAGAFF. In DNA form, the CDR3 reads TGTGCCAGCCGGTGGGGGGCTGGGGCTTTCTTT.

This clonotype showed up just a few times. The chain has TRBV2 and TRBJ2-5, with D perhaps matching TRBD2 (6 bases). V was clipped by 8 bases and J by 1 base, with 8 bases between them. Germline CDR1 is SNHLY and CDR2 is FYNNEI. The CDR3 length is 12 residues. CDR3 sequence: CASGGVQETQYF. For the CDR3, the DNA is TGTGCCAGCGGAGGGGTCCAAGAGACCCAGTACTTC.

This chain joins TRBV6-4 and TRBJ1-1; 7 positions agree with TRBD1. After removal of 6 bases from V and 5 bases from J, the junction contained 6 bases not matched to a gene. The CDR3 totals 13 residues. CDR1 and CDR2 from the germline V gene are MRHNA and SNTAGT. The CDR3 region is CASSRQGETEAFF. In DNA, the CDR3 is TGTGCCAGCAGCCGTCAGGGGGAGACTGAAGCTTTCTTT.

This clonotype was seen only a few times. J is TRBJ2-5 and V is TRBV5-4; 7 bases are shared with TRBD2. The CDR3 contains 14 residues. Germline values: CDR1 SGHNT, CDR2 YYREEE (reference sequence). J was trimmed by 2 bases and V by 1 base; bases with no gene match: 2. The CDR3 protein is CASSLSAGQETQYF. In DNA form, the CDR3 reads TGTGCCAGCAGCTTGTCAGCGGGGCAAGAGACCCAGTACTTC.

This clonotype occurred a few times. The V and J genes are TRBV11-1 and TRBJ2-1, with D possibly TRBD1 on 6 matching bases. CDR1 and CDR2 from the germline V gene are SGHAT and FQDESV (reference sequence). Deletions cut 2 bases from V and 7 bases from J, with 18 bases between. CDR3 length: 16 residues. The CDR3 coding sequence is TGTGCCAGCAGCTTAAATGCTGCGGGCCAGGGGAATGAGCAGTTCTTC. The encoded protein is CASSLNAAGQGNEQFF.

The rearrangement links TRBV7-2 to TRBJ1-2; D may be TRBD1 (5 bases). The CDR3 length is 15 residues. V was trimmed by 6 bases and J by 4 bases, leaving 18 bases between them. The V gene's germline CDR1 is SGHTA and CDR2 FQGNSA. The DNA of the CDR3 is TGTGCCAGCAGATTGCGAGGGGATTGGGTCTATGGCTACACCTTC. It encodes CASRLRGDWVYGYTF.

The rearrangement joins TRBV20-1 to TRBJ2-1; 7 bases align to TRBD2. Unmatched junction bases numbered 4, after V lost 0 bases and J lost 5 bases. CDR1 and CDR2 (germline): DFQATT, SNEGSKA (reference sequence). The CDR3 contains 14 residues. The CDR3 coding sequence is TGCAGTGCTAGAGAAGCGGGGAAACACAATGAGCAGTTCTTC. Translation gives CSAREAGKHNEQFF.

This chain uses TRBV9 with TRBJ2-7; D unclear. Germline lookup yields CDR1 SGDLS and CDR2 YYNGEE. The CDR3 runs to 15 residues. Between the trimmed V and J ends, which lost 0 bases and 3 bases, there was a span of 13 bases. The CDR3 sequence: CASSVDGRTFYEQYF. The CDR3 DNA sequence: TGTGCCAGCAGCGTAGATGGACGGACCTTCTACGAGCAGTACTTC. Full variable domain (remainder filled in from reference TRBV9 and TRBJ2-7): DSGVTQTPKHLITATGQRVTLRCSPRSGDLSVYWYQQSLDQGLQFLIQYYNGEERAKGNILERFSAQQFPDLHSELNLSSLELGDSALYFCASSVDGRTFYEQYFGPGTRLTVT.

This clonotype was picked up many times. The chain recombines TRBV5-1 with TRBJ2-2; D may be TRBD1 (7 bases). The CDR3 spans 16 residues. Germline V lookup: CDR1 SGHRS, CDR2 YFSETQ. V gave up 4 bases and J gave up 3 bases, with 16 bases separating them. The DNA of the CDR3 is TGCGCCAGCAGCCCGACCGACAGGGAGGACACCGGGGAGCTGTTTTTT. Translation gives CASSPTDREDTGELFF. The full variable domain, its missing parts supplied by reference TRBV5-1 and TRBJ2-2, is KAGVTQTPRYLIKTRGQQVTLSCSPISGHRSVSWYQQTPGQGLQFLFEYFSETQRNKGNFPGRFSGRQFSNSRSEMNVSTLELGDSALYLCASSPTDREDTGELFFGEGSRLTVL.

This clonotype was seen more than once but under ten times. The chain has TRBV29-1 and TRBJ1-2; D ambiguous. CDR3 length: 14 residues. V was pared by 2 bases and J by 0 bases, with 10 bases between. Per the germline V gene, CDR1 is SQVTM and CDR2 is ANQGSEA. CDR3 sequence reads: CSVEPQAPNYGYTF. CDR3 DNA sequence: TGCAGCGTTGAACCCCAGGCCCCTAACTATGGCTACACCTTC.

This clonotype was seen repeatedly, ten times or more. In DNA, the CDR3 is TGTGCCAGCAGCTGGGGACAGGGAAAGTCTGGGGCCAACGTCCTGACTTTC. Protein product: CASSWGQGKSGANVLTF. This chain links TRBV11-3 with TRBJ2-6, with 9 bases lining up with TRBD1. Trimming cost V 4 bases and J 1 base; bases outside gene matches: 5. The CDR3 runs to 17 residues. The germline V gene encodes CDR1 SGHNT and CDR2 YENEEA.

This clonotype was recorded many times. The chain is built from TRBV12-3 or TRBV12-4 and TRBJ1-1; TRBD1 is a possible D gene (5 bases). The CDR3 has 13 residues. Trimming cost V 5 bases and J 6 bases, with 13 bases left between them. The DNA for the CDR3 is TGTGCCAGCAGTCGACAGAGTTTTGCTGAAGCTTTCTTT. Protein sequence: CASSRQSFAEAFF.

The chain is built from TRBV29-1 and TRBJ2-5; D not resolved. Trimming cost V 6 bases and J 1 base, with 6 bases left between them. CDR1 and CDR2 from the germline V gene are SQVTM and ANQGSEA. The CDR3 has 11 amino acids. The CDR3 nucleotides are TGCAGCGTGCCGACCCAAGAGACCCAGTACTTC. Residues: CSVPTQETQYF.

V usage is TRBV27 and J usage is TRBJ1-4; unclear D gene. V was cut by 5 bases and J by 10 bases, with 11 bases left in between. The CDR3 extends over 12 amino acids. Germline V gene data show CDR1 as MNHEY and CDR2 as SMNVEV (reference sequence). CDR3 coding DNA: TGTGCCAGCAGTCCTAAAATGGGAAAACTGTTTTTT. Amino acids: CASSPKMGKLFF.

This clonotype was seen a few times. The rearrangement joins TRBV28 to TRBJ1-2, with a tentative D call TRBD1 (5 bases). The length of the CDR3 is 12 residues. The germline CDR1 and CDR2 sequences are MDHEN and SYDVKM. V was trimmed by 2 bases and J by 7 bases, leaving 8 bases between them. The CDR3 is CASSLGRAGYTF. CDR3 nucleotide sequence: TGTGCCAGCAGTTTAGGCAGGGCTGGCTACACCTTC.